This TCR beta chain was identified in a study of blood T cell repertoires in COVID-19. Here immunoSEQ multiplex PCR was the method, and the copy in TCRdb shows in-frame clones only, minus some. The table has about 100,000 clones, around four fifths seen once. The CDR3 is 12 amino acids. CDR1 and CDR2 from the germline V gene are LGHDT and YNNKEL (reference sequence). Trimming removed 3 bases from V and 3 bases from J, with 6 bases in between. This sequence was found in a man aged 65-85 years with active or convalescent COVID-19. V usage is TRBV3-1 (or the pseudogene TRBV3-2) and J usage is TRBJ2-7; D ambiguous. Material for sequencing was peripheral blood. For the CDR3, the DNA is TGTGCCAGCAGCCATAGAAGCTACGAGCAGTACTTC. Translating gives CASSHRSYEQYF.